This note documents a single TCR beta chain sequence. Produced via immunoSEQ multiplex PCR; TCRdb's table is partial and in-frame only. The sample carries roughly 180,000 clones, 82% recorded once. This entry is derived from a study of blood T cell repertoires in COVID-19. Per germline, CDR1 MDHEN and CDR2 SYDVKM. V lost 5 bases and J 5 bases, leaving 12 bases between the germline ends. The CDR3 covers 13 residues. Sequenced: PBMCs or T cells enriched from blood (not recorded which). The receptor was derived from a man aged 45-60 years who had recovered from COVID-19. The chain carries TRBV28 and TRBJ1-2; D is ambiguous. CDR3 protein: CASSPSGVYGYTF. As DNA, the CDR3 is TGTGCCAGCAGTCCTAGCGGTGTGTATGGCTACACCTTC.